This section outlines one TCR beta chain sequence together with its context. Its antigen is not identified. The sample is drawn from a study of cytomegalovirus exposure and HLA in healthy donors. A multiplex PCR was run with 60 Vbeta primers and 13 Jbeta primers. Using immunoSEQ multiplex PCR, the repertoire was profiled, and TCRdb retains in-frame clones only, with some absent. Here the sample spans approximately 110,000 clones, about three quarters being singletons. V was trimmed by 0 bases and J by 7 bases, leaving 13 bases between them. CDR3 size: 15 residues. Germline-derived CDR1 and CDR2 are SEHNR and FQNEAQ (reference sequence). Regarding the study as a whole: Later analysis placed DRB1 highest and HLA-C lowest in TCR association rates, which differed by HLA locus.

The V and J genes are TRBV7-9 and TRBJ2-1, with D perhaps matching TRBD2 (6 bases). This clonotype originated in a woman aged 40 to 50 in good health and CMV-seropositive. Material: PBMCs. The CDR3 DNA is TGTGCCAGCAGCTTAGCTGGGGACTCTTCTAATGAGCAGTTCTTC. This encodes CASSLAGDSSNEQFF. Variable domain in full (rest from reference TRBV7-9 and TRBJ2-1): DTGVSQNPRHKITKRGQNVTFRCDPISEHNRLYWYRQTLGQGPEFLTYFQNEAQLEKSRLLSDRFSAERPKGSFSTLEIQRTEQGDSAMYLCASSLAGDSSNEQFFGPGTRLTVL.